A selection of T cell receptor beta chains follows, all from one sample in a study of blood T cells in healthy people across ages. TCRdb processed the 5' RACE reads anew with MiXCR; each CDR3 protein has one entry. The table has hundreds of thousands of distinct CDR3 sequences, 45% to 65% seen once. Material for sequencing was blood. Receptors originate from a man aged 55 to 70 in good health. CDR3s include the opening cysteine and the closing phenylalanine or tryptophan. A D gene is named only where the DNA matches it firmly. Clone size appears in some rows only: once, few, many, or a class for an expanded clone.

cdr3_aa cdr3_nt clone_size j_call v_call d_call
CSANLIAESSYNEQFF TGCAGTGCTAACCTCATAGCGGAGAGCTCCTACAATGAGCAGTTCTTC . TRBJ2-1 TRBV20-1 .
CASSSTGGGAYNEQFF TGTGCCAGCAGTTCTACCGGCGGGGGGGCTTACAATGAGCAGTTCTTC few TRBJ2-1 TRBV28 TRBD2
CASSLGRGFETQYF TGTGCCAGCAGCTTGGGCAGGGGGTTTGAGACCCAGTACTTC few TRBJ2-5 TRBV7-2 TRBD1
CSARRPNQPQHF TGCAGTGCTAGAAGGCCCAATCAGCCCCAGCATTTT . TRBJ1-5 TRBV20-1 .
CASHRTRNTEAFF TGTGCCAGCCACCGGACGCGGAACACTGAAGCTTTCTTT . TRBJ1-1 TRBV12-3/TRBV12-4 .
CATSRRGQYNEQFF TGTGCCACCAGTCGGCGGGGCCAGTACAATGAGCAGTTCTTC . TRBJ2-1 TRBV24-1 .
CASSLTTGMNYGYTF TGTGCCAGCAGCTTAACGACAGGGATGAACTATGGCTACACCTTC . TRBJ1-2 TRBV7-9 TRBD1
CASRLPAGVNAGELFF TGTGCCAGCAGACTGCCGGCGGGGGTGAACGCCGGGGAGCTGTTTTTT . TRBJ2-2 TRBV12-3/TRBV12-4 TRBD2
CASSPHAGYGEQYF TGTGCCAGCAGCCCTCACGCAGGGTACGGCGAGCAGTACTTC . TRBJ2-7 TRBV11-1 .
CSAPSWGRGRADTQYF TGCAGTGCTCCTTCGTGGGGCAGGGGGCGGGCAGATACGCAGTATTTT few TRBJ2-3 TRBV20-1 TRBD1
CASSPPPRPQYF TGTGCCAGCAGCCCCCCCCCACGGCCCCAGTACTTC . TRBJ2-5 TRBV7-2 .
CASSLVPASYEQYF TGCGCCAGCAGCTTGGTTCCAGCTAGCTACGAGCAGTACTTC few TRBJ2-7 TRBV5-1 .
CASKGGGPVDEQFF TGTGCCAGCAAGGGGGGGGGGCCGGTTGATGAGCAGTTCTTC . TRBJ2-1 TRBV6-2/TRBV6-3 .
CASKLGHNTDTQYF TGTGCCAGTAAATTAGGGCATAACACAGATACGCAGTATTTT . TRBJ2-3 TRBV12-3/TRBV12-4 .
CASSLDAGGPGEQFF TGTGCCAGCAGCTTAGATGCGGGGGGGCCAGGTGAGCAGTTCTTC . TRBJ2-1 TRBV4-2 TRBD2
CASSLVLGIGRDREGYEQFF TGTGCCAGCAGCTTAGTACTCGGGATTGGTAGGGACAGGGAAGGGTATGAGCAGTTCTTC . TRBJ2-1 TRBV11-2 TRBD1
CSVLGQGRNEQFF TGCAGCGTTCTAGGGCAGGGGCGGAATGAGCAGTTCTTC . TRBJ2-1 TRBV29-1 .